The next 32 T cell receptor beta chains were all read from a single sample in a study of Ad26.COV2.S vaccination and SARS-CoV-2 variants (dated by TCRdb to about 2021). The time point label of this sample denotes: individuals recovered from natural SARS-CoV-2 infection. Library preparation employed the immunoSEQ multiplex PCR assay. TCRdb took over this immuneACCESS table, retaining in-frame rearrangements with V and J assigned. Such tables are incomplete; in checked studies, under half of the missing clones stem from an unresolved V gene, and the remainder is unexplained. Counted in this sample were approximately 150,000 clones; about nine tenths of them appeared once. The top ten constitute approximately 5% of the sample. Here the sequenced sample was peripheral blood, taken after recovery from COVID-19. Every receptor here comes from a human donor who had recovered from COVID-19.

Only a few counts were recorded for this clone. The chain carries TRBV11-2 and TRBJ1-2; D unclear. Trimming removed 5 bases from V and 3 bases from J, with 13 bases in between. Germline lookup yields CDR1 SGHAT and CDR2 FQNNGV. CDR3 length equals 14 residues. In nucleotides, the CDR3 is TGTGCCAGCAGCCGGGTCGGGGTTGACTATGGCTACACCTTC. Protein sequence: CASSRVGVDYGYTF. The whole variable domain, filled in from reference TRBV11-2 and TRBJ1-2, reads EAGVAQSPRYKIIEKRQSVAFWCNPISGHATLYWYQQILGQGPKLLIQFQNNGVVDDSQLPKDRFSAERLKGVDSTLKIQPAKLEDSAVYLCASSRVGVDYGYTFGSGTRLTVV.

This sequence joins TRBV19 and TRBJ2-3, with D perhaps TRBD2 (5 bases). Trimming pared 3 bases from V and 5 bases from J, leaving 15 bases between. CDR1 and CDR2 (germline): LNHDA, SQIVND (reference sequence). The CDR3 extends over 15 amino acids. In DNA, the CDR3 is TGTGCCAGTAGTATCGGACTCACAACGAGAGATACGCAGTATTTT. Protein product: CASSIGLTTRDTQYF.

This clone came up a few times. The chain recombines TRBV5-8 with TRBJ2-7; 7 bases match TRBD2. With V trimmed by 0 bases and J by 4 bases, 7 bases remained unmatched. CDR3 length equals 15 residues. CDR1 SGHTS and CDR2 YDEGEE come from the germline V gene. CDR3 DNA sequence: TGTGCCAGCAGCTTGGGTCTAGCGGAAACTTACGAGCAGTACTTC. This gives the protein CASSLGLAETYEQYF. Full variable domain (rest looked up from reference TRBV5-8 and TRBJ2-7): EAGVTQSPTHLIKTRGQQATLRCSPISGHTSVYWYQQALGLGLQFLLWYDEGEERNRGNFPPRFSGRQFPNYSSELNVNALELEDSALYLCASSLGLAETYEQYFGPGTRLTVT.

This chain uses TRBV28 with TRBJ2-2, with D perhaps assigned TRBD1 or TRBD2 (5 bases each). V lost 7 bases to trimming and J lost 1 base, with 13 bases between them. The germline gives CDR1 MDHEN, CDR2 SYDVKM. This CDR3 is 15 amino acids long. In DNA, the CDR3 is TGTGCCAGCATTACCGGGACGGAGAACACCGGGGAGCTGTTTTTT. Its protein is CASITGTENTGELFF.

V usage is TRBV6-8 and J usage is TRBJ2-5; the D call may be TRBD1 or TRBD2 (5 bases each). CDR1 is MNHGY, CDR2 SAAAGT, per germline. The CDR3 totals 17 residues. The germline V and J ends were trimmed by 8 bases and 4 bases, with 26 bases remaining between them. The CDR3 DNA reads TGTGCCAGCTGCTCCGTTCGCGGGCCCGTTGGGGGAGAGACCCAGTACTTC. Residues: CASCSVRGPVGGETQYF.

For the CDR3, the DNA is TGCAGCGCTCACAACCGGGACAGACCTCACGAGCAGTACTTC. Its protein product is CSAHNRDRPHEQYF. This chain joins TRBV29-1 and TRBJ2-7; 7 positions match TRBD1. CDR1 and CDR2 (germline): SQVTM, ANQGSEA. With 7 bases clipped from V and 5 bases from J, the junction kept 14 bases outside the gene matches. CDR3 length equals 14 residues.

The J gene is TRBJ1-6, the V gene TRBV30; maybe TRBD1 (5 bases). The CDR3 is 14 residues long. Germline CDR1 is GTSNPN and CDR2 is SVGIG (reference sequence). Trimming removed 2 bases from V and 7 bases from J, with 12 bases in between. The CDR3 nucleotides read TGTGCCTGGAGTATACAGGCAACCAATTCACCCCTCCACTTT. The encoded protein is CAWSIQATNSPLHF.

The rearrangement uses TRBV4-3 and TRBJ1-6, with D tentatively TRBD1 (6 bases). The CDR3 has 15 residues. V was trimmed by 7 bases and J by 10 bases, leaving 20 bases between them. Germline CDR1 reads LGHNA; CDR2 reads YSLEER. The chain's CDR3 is CASTARRGRESPLHF. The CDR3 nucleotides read TGCGCCAGCACCGCCCGACGGGGGCGCGAGTCACCCCTCCACTTT.

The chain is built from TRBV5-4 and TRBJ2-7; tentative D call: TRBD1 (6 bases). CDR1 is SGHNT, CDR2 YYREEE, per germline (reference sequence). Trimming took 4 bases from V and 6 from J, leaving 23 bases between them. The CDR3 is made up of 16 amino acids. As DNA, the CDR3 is TGTGCCAGCAGCCCCCAGGGTGGGGGCGTCCTGGTCGAGCAGTACTTC. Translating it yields CASSPQGGGVLVEQYF. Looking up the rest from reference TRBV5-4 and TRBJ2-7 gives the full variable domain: ETGVTQSPTHLIKTRGQQVTLRCSSQSGHNTVSWYQQALGQGPQFIFQYYREEENGRGNFPPRFSGLQFPNYSSELNVNALELDDSALYLCASSPQGGGVLVEQYFGPGTRLTVT.

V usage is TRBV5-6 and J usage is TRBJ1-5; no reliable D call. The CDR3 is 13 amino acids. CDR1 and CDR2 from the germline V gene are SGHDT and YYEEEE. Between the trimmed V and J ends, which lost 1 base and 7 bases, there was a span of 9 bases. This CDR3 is CASSLRSAQPQHF. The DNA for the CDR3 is TGTGCCAGCAGCTTGCGATCAGCGCAGCCCCAGCATTTT.

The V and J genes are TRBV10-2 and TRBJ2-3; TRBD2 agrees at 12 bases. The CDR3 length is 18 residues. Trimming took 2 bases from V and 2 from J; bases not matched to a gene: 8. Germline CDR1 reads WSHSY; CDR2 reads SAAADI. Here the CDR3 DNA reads TGCGCCAGCAGTGAGCCTACCCTAGCGGGGGGGCCCACAGATACGCAGTATTTT. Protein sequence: CASSEPTLAGGPTDTQYF.

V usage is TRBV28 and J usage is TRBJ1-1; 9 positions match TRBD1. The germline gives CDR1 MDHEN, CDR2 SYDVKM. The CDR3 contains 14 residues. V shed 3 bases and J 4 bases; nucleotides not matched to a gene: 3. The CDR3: CASSFGTGPTEAFF. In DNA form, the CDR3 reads TGTGCCAGCAGTTTCGGGACAGGGCCCACTGAAGCTTTCTTT.

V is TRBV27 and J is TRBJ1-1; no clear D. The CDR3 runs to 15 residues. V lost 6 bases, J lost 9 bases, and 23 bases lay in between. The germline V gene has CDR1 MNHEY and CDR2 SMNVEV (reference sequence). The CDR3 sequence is CASSPLGHRAEKAFF. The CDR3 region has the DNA TGTGCCAGCAGCCCGTTGGGTCACAGAGCGGAAAAAGCTTTCTTT.

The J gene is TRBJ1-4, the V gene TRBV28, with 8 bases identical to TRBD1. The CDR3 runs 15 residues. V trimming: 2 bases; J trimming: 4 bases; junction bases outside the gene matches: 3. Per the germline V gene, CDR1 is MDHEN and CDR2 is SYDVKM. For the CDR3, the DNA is TGTGCCAGCAGTTTACAGGGGGCAAATAATGAAAAACTGTTTTTT. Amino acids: CASSLQGANNEKLFF.

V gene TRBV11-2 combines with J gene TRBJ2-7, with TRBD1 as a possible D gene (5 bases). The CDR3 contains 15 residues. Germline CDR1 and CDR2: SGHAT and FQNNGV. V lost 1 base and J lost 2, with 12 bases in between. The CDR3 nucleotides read TGTGCCAGCAGCTTAGCCCCCAAGGGGACCTACGAGCAGTACTTC. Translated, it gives CASSLAPKGTYEQYF.

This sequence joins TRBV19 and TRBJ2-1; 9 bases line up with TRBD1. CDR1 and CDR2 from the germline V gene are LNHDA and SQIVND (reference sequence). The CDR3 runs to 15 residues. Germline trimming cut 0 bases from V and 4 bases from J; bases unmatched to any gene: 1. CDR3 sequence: CASSIDGQGYNEQFF. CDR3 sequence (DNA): TGTGCCAGTAGTATAGATGGACAGGGGTACAATGAGCAGTTCTTC.

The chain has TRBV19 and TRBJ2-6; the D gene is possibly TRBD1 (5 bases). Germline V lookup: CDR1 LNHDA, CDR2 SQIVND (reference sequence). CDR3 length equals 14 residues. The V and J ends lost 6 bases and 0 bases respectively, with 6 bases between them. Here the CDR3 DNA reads TGTGCCAGTAGGACAGCCTCTGGGGCCAACGTCCTGACTTTC. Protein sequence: CASRTASGANVLTF.

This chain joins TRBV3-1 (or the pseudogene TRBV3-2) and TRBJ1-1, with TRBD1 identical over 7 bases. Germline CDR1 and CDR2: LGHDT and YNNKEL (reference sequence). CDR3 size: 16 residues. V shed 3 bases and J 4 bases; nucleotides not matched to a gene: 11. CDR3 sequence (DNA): TGTGCCAGCAGCCAGGGACAACAGGGGCGTAGCACTGAAGCTTTCTTT. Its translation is CASSQGQQGRSTEAFF.

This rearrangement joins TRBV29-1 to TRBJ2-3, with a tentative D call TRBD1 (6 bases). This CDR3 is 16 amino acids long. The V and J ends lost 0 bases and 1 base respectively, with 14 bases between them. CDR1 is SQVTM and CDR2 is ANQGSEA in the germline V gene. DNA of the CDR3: TGCAGCGTTGAAGATTGGACAGCCGTTCGCACAGATACGCAGTATTTT. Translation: CSVEDWTAVRTDTQYF.

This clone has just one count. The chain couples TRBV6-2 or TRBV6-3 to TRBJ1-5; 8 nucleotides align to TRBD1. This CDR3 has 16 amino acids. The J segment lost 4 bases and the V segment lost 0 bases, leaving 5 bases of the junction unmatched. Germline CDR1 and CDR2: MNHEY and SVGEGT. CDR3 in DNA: TGTGCCAGCAGTTACTCGACAGGGGCCCCAAATCAGCCCCAGCATTTT. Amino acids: CASSYSTGAPNQPQHF.

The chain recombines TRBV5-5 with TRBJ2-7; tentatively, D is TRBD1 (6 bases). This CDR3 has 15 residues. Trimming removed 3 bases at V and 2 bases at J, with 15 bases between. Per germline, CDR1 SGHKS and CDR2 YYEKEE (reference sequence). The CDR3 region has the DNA TGTGCCAGCAGCTCGGCCGGACAGACAACCTACGAGCAGTACTTC. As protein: CASSSAGQTTYEQYF.

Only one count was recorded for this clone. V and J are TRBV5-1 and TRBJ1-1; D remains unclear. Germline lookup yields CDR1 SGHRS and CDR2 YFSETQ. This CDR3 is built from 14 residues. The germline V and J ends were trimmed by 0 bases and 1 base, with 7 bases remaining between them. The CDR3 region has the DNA TGCGCCAGCAGCTTGGGCCCAAGGAACACTGAAGCTTTCTTT. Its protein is CASSLGPRNTEAFF.

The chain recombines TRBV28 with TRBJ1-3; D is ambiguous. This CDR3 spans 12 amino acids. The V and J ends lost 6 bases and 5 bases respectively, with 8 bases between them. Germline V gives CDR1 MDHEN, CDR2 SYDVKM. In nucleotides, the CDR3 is TGTGCCAGCAGCTCGACGAGAAACACCATATATTTT. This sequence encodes CASSSTRNTIYF.

In DNA, the CDR3 is TGTGCCAGCAGCTTAGTCCTATGGAGGGTTGGAACTGAAGCTTTCTTT. Translation: CASSLVLWRVGTEAFF. The chain recombines TRBV11-2 with TRBJ1-1; no definite D call. The germline V gene encodes CDR1 SGHAT and CDR2 FQNNGV. The ends were cut back, 1 base at V and 5 bases at J, with 17 bases in the middle. CDR3 length: 16 amino acids.

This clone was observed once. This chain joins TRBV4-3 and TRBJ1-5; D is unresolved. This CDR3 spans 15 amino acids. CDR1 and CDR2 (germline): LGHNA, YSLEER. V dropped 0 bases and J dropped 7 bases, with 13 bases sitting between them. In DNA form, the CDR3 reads TGCGCCAGCAGCCAAGATGTGGGGATTCACCAGCCCCAGCATTTT. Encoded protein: CASSQDVGIHQPQHF.

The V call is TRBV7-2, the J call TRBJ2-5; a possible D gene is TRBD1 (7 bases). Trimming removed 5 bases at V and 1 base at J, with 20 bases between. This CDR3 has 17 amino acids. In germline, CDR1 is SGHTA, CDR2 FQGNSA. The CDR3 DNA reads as TGTGCCAGCAGCCCAGCCCCTTACAGGGGAGGCCAAGAGACCCAGTACTTC. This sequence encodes CASSPAPYRGGQETQYF.

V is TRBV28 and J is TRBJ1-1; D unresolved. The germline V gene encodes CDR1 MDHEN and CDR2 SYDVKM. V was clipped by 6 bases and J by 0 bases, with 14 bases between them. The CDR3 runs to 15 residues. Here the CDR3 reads CASSSALRMNTEAFF. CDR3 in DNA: TGTGCCAGCAGCTCCGCCCTGAGGATGAACACTGAAGCTTTCTTT.

CDR3 DNA sequence: TGTGCCAGCAGCACTGGACAGGGGGCCATAGCTTTCTTT. The encoded protein is CASSTGQGAIAFF. This rearrangement joins TRBV11-2 to TRBJ1-1; 11 bases are a match to TRBD1. Germline V gene sequence: CDR1 SGHAT, CDR2 FQNNGV. The J segment lost 10 bases and the V segment lost 5 bases, leaving 6 bases of the junction unmatched. The CDR3 loop spans 13 amino acids.

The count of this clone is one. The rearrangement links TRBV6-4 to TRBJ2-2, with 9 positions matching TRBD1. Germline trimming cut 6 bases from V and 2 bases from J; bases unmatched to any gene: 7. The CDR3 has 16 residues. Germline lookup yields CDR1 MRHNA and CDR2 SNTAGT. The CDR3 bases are TGTGCCAGCAGGGTACCGGGACAGGGTAACACCGGGGAGCTGTTTTTT. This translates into CASRVPGQGNTGELFF.

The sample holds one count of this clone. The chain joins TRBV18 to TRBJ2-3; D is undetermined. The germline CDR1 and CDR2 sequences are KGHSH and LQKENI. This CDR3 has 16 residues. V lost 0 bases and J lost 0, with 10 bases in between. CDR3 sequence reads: CASSPPRPTSTDTQYF. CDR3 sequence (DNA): TGTGCCAGCTCACCACCCAGACCGACTAGCACAGATACGCAGTATTTT.

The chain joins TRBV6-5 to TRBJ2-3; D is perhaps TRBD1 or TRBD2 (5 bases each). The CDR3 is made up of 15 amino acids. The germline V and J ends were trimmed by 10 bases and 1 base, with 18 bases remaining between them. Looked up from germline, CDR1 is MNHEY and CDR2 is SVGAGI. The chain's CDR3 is CATSRDLEGTDTQYF. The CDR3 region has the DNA TGTGCCACCTCCCGGGACCTCGAGGGCACAGATACGCAGTATTTT.

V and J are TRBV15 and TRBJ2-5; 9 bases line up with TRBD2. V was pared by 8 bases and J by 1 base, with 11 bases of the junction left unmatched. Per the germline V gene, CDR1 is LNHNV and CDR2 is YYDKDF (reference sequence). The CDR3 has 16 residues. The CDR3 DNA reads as TGTGCCACCCTAGGGCGGGGGGGCGCCATCCAAGAGACCCAGTACTTC. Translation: CATLGRGGAIQETQYF.